Sequencing of this T cell receptor (beta chain) was carried out in a study of CD8 T cells in ankylosing spondylitis. Whole-study results and caveats: Characteristic, it appeared, of ankylosing spondylitis blood was a TCR beta motif of fewer than 10 highly homologous variants. Previous work reported some of these motif variants in the synovial fluid and blood of reactive arthritis.

Researchers built TCR beta libraries using quantitative 5'-RACE with molecular barcodes. TCRdb used MiXCR to reprocess the 5' RACE reads, holding one entry per CDR3 protein. Altogether hundreds of thousands of distinct CDR3 sequences are present, approximately 12% being singletons, with the ten largest covering 0.51%. The V gene lost 4 bases and the J gene lost 2 bases, with 15 bases spanning the gap. This CDR3 is 15 amino acids long. The germline gives CDR1 MDHEN, CDR2 SYDVKM. Turning to this clonotype: Its antigen is undetermined.

The chain combines TRBV28 with TRBJ2-7; a weak D match, TRBD1 (6 bases). Source material: blood, either unsorted or a sorted T cell fraction (not recorded which). The source is a male donor with ankylosing spondylitis. CDR3 coding DNA: TGTGCCAGCAGTTCCTCCGGGACAACCACCTACGAGCAGTACTTC. Translating it yields CASSSSGTTTYEQYF.